These 30 T cell receptor beta chains originate from one sample sequenced in a study of T-cell memory formation after mild COVID-19. In TCRdb, the 5' RACE reads were re-called with MiXCR into one record per CDR3 protein. The sample has hundreds of thousands of distinct CDR3 sequences, approximately 15% seen once. Sequencing used PBMCs or a T cell subset sorted from them (not recorded which). Source of these receptors: an adult woman who had mild COVID-19 (a few samples of this study predate the infection). Cell type and time point are not known.

This clonotype has a handful of counts. The chain uses TRBV11-3 and TRBJ2-7; TRBD1 might be the D (6 bases). Germline loops: CDR1 SGHNT, CDR2 YENEEA. CDR3 length: 14 amino acids. V was shortened by 1 base and J by 3 bases, with 10 bases between the two germline ends. The CDR3 nucleotides read TGTGCCAGCAGCTTAGGGGCCAGGGGCTACGAGCAGTACTTC. This sequence encodes CASSLGARGYEQYF.

The rearrangement links TRBV4-1 to TRBJ2-6; a possible D gene is TRBD2 (5 bases). The CDR3 has 17 amino acids. The V gene lost 4 bases and the J gene lost 10 bases, with 23 bases spanning the gap. In germline, CDR1 is MGHRA, CDR2 YSYEKL. The CDR3 region is CASSPGRGIRRENVLTF. The CDR3 DNA reads as TGCGCCAGCAGCCCAGGTCGGGGAATCAGAAGGGAAAACGTCCTGACTTTC.

The chain is built from TRBV18 and TRBJ2-7; either TRBD1 or TRBD2 may supply D (5 bases each). This CDR3 has 14 residues. Trimming shortened V by 3 bases and J by 5 bases, and 14 bases separated the two germline ends. Germline V gene data show CDR1 as KGHSH and CDR2 as LQKENI. In DNA form, the CDR3 reads TGTGCCAGCTCACCCATCGGGGACGGGAACGAGCAGTACTTC. Its translation is CASSPIGDGNEQYF.

V gene TRBV9 combines with J gene TRBJ2-7, with D unresolved. Germline V CDR1 and CDR2: SGDLS, YYNGEE. Trimming cost V 0 bases and J 3 bases, with 10 bases left between them. This CDR3 has 14 amino acids. The CDR3 region is CASSVGQEGYEQYF. DNA for the CDR3: TGTGCCAGCAGCGTAGGGCAGGAAGGCTACGAGCAGTACTTC.

This clonotype appeared a few times. The chain is built from TRBV7-9 and TRBJ2-7; no reliable D call. The V gene's germline CDR1 is SEHNR and CDR2 FQNEAQ (reference sequence). V shed 5 bases and J shed 1 base, with 12 bases lying between them. This CDR3 spans 14 amino acids. The CDR3 loop is CASSTRVGSYEQYF. Written as DNA, the CDR3 is TGTGCCAGCAGCACCCGGGTAGGGTCCTACGAGCAGTACTTC.

The chain links TRBV11-2 to TRBJ1-2, with D perhaps TRBD1 (5 bases). Germline V gives CDR1 SGHAT, CDR2 FQNNGV. V was cut by 0 bases and J by 8 bases, with 13 bases left in between. The CDR3 contains 14 residues. The CDR3 loop is CASSLDRGGAGYTF. DNA for the CDR3: TGTGCCAGCAGCTTAGATCGGGGAGGGGCCGGCTACACCTTC.

This clonotype was detected a few times. The gene calls are TRBV7-9 and TRBJ1-1; 8 nucleotides line up with TRBD1. CDR1 SEHNR and CDR2 FQNEAQ come from the germline V gene (reference sequence). The CDR3 runs to 16 residues. The V segment lost 1 base and the J segment 7 bases; nucleotides outside the gene matches: 11. The DNA of the CDR3 is TGTGCCAGCAGCTTAGATCCTGGCAGGGGGCGAGGTGAAGCTTTCTTT. Residues: CASSLDPGRGRGEAFF.

This clonotype occurred a few times. The chain employs TRBV7-2 and TRBJ1-2, with D possibly being TRBD1 (6 bases). Germline V CDR1 and CDR2: SGHTA, FQGNSA. This CDR3 comprises 15 residues. The V and J ends lost 2 bases and 0 bases respectively, with 10 bases between them. This CDR3 is CASSLTGFSNYGYTF. In nucleotides, the CDR3 is TGTGCCAGCAGCTTAACAGGGTTTTCTAACTATGGCTACACCTTC.

V and J are TRBV6-5 and TRBJ2-5; 10 bases are shared with TRBD1. V trimming: 8 bases; J trimming: 4 bases; junction bases outside the gene matches: 7. CDR1 and CDR2 from the germline V gene are MNHEY and SVGAGI. This CDR3 is built from 14 residues. The CDR3 loop reads CASRRDRGRETQYF. The CDR3 nucleotides are TGTGCCAGCCGCCGAGACAGGGGGCGAGAGACCCAGTACTTC.

There are many counts of this clonotype. The V call is TRBV5-5, the J call TRBJ2-2; D unresolved. V was clipped by 0 bases and J by 2 bases, with 5 bases between them. CDR1 SGHKS and CDR2 YYEKEE come from the germline V gene (reference sequence). This CDR3 comprises 14 residues. The CDR3 reads CASSLAPNTGELFF. In DNA, the CDR3 is TGTGCCAGCAGCTTGGCGCCAAACACCGGGGAGCTGTTTTTT.

CDR3: CSARSSNQPQHF. The CDR3 bases are TGCAGTGCTAGGAGTAGCAATCAGCCCCAGCATTTT. This chain joins TRBV20-1 and TRBJ1-5; no reliable D call. Germline CDR1 and CDR2: DFQATT and SNEGSKA (reference sequence). This CDR3 contains 12 residues. V was cut by 3 bases and J by 0 bases, with 3 bases left in between.

This clonotype occurred many times. This chain links TRBV7-9 with TRBJ2-3, with unresolved D. Germline CDR1 reads SEHNR; CDR2 reads FQNEAQ (reference sequence). The CDR3 runs 18 residues. V shed 1 base and J shed 2 bases, with 19 bases lying between them. The CDR3 DNA is TGTGCCAGCAGCTTAGAGCCCCTCTTGTCTTCAACCACAGATACGCAGTATTTT. Its translation: CASSLEPLLSSTTDTQYF.

The chain uses TRBV7-9 and TRBJ2-7; D unclear. Between the trimmed V and J ends, which lost 7 bases and 3 bases, there was a span of 19 bases. This CDR3 has 15 amino acids. The germline V gene has CDR1 SEHNR and CDR2 FQNEAQ (reference sequence). CDR3: CASTEGSATYYEQYF. CDR3 nucleotides: TGTGCCAGCACCGAAGGTAGTGCAACCTACTACGAGCAGTACTTC.

The CDR3 loop reads CASSYDGKNTGELFF. CDR3 nucleotide sequence: TGTGCCAGCAGTTACGACGGGAAAAACACCGGGGAGCTGTTTTTT. The chain uses TRBV6-2 or TRBV6-3 and TRBJ2-2, with a tentative D call TRBD2 (5 bases). Trimming shortened V by 2 bases and J by 2 bases, and 9 bases separated the two germline ends. This CDR3 has 15 residues. Germline CDR1 and CDR2: MNHEY and SVGEGT.

This clonotype was found a few times. V gene TRBV20-1 combines with J gene TRBJ2-2; D gene unclear. This CDR3 has 12 amino acids. Germline V gene lookup returns CDR1 DFQATT and CDR2 SNEGSKA (reference sequence). Deletions cut 3 bases from V and 6 bases from J, with 8 bases between. The CDR3 nucleotides are TGCAGTGCTAGCGGTCTTCCCGGGGAGCTGTTTTTT. Its translation: CSASGLPGELFF.

This clonotype was observed many times. The chain carries TRBV12-3 or TRBV12-4 and TRBJ2-1, with 7 bases matching TRBD2. This CDR3 spans 16 amino acids. J lost 6 bases, V lost 8 bases, and 16 bases had no gene match. The CDR3 is CASGAARTSSLNEQFF. The CDR3 bases are TGTGCCAGCGGGGCGGCCCGGACTAGTAGTCTCAATGAGCAGTTCTTC.

The chain recombines TRBV4-1 with TRBJ2-7, with 8 bases that match TRBD1. Trimming took 7 bases from V and 0 from J; bases not matched to a gene: 5. Germline CDR1 reads MGHRA; CDR2 reads YSYEKL. The CDR3 length is 14 residues. The CDR3 coding sequence is TGCGCCAGCAAACCCGGGACAGGCTCCTACGAGCAGTACTTC. It translates to CASKPGTGSYEQYF.

Only a few counts were recorded for this clonotype. The chain recombines TRBV6-2 or TRBV6-3 with TRBJ2-5, with D possibly TRBD2 on 6 matching bases. The germline V and J ends were trimmed by 6 bases and 3 bases, with 14 bases remaining between them. The CDR3 runs 14 residues. CDR1 is MNHEY, CDR2 SVGEGT, per germline. CDR3 loop: CASSLRDLKETQYF. The CDR3 DNA follows: TGTGCCAGCAGCCTCCGGGACTTGAAAGAGACCCAGTACTTC.

This clonotype has a count of ten or more. The CDR3 sequence is CASSLSGNNSPLHF. CDR3 DNA: TGTGCCAGCAGCTTATCAGGGAATAATTCACCCCTCCACTTT. V gene TRBV7-9 combines with J gene TRBJ1-6; tentative D call: TRBD1 (5 bases). There are 14 residues in the CDR3. Germline CDR1 is SEHNR and CDR2 is FQNEAQ (reference sequence). V dropped 2 bases and J dropped 5 bases, with 7 bases sitting between them.

The chain is built from TRBV25-1 and TRBJ1-1; D gene uncertain. The CDR3 loop spans 14 amino acids. The germline V and J ends were trimmed by 7 bases and 1 base, with 13 bases remaining between them. Germline V gives CDR1 MGHDK, CDR2 SYGVNS. CDR3 coding DNA: TGTGCCAGCATCCCCCTGGGGAAGAACACTGAAGCTTTCTTT. Translation gives CASIPLGKNTEAFF.

Only a few counts were recorded for this clonotype. CDR3 in DNA: TGTGCCAGCAGCTGGCGCCCACGGACAGGGAAATATGGCTACACCTTC. Amino acid sequence: CASSWRPRTGKYGYTF. V gene TRBV5-6 combines with J gene TRBJ1-2; TRBD1 agrees at 8 bases. The V and J ends lost 3 bases and 5 bases, in that order; junction bases with no gene match: 12. This CDR3 has 16 residues. The germline V gene has CDR1 SGHDT and CDR2 YYEEEE.

The V call is TRBV3-1, the J call TRBJ2-2; weak D call: TRBD1 (6 bases). CDR1 is LGHDT and CDR2 is YNNKEL in the germline V gene (reference sequence). The CDR3 sequence is 15 residues long. V was clipped by 4 bases and J by 5 bases, with 14 bases between them. CDR3 amino acids: CASSRTPGETGELFF. CDR3 DNA: TGTGCCAGCAGCCGGACCCCAGGGGAGACCGGGGAGCTGTTTTTT. Supplemented by reference TRBV3-1 and TRBJ2-2, the full variable domain reads DTAVSQTPKYLVTQMGNDKSIKCEQNLGHDTMYWYKQDSKKFLKIMFSYNNKELIINETVPNRFSPKSPDKAHLNLHINSLELGDSAVYFCASSRTPGETGELFFGEGSRLTVL.

The gene calls are TRBV9 and TRBJ2-5; TRBD1 is a possible D gene (6 bases). Germline values: CDR1 SGDLS, CDR2 YYNGEE. With 0 bases removed from V and 0 bases from J, the gap between germline ends came to 9 bases. The CDR3 loop spans 15 amino acids. As DNA, the CDR3 is TGTGCCAGCAGCGTAGATGGACAGAACCAAGAGACCCAGTACTTC. Translating it yields CASSVDGQNQETQYF.

The sample holds a few counts of this clonotype. The chain couples TRBV24-1 to TRBJ2-1; possibly TRBD1 or TRBD2 for D (5 bases each). Per the germline V gene, CDR1 is KGHDR and CDR2 is SFDVKD. Trimming shortened V by 3 bases and J by 3 bases, and 17 bases separated the two germline ends. This CDR3 has 17 residues. The CDR3, as DNA: TGTGCCACCAGTGATCCAAAGGGACGAATGAACTACAATGAGCAGTTCTTC. Translated: CATSDPKGRMNYNEQFF.

This clonotype was observed a few times. The chain couples TRBV12-3 or TRBV12-4 to TRBJ2-7; D is tentatively TRBD1 or TRBD2 (7 bases each). Between the trimmed V and J ends, which lost 7 bases and 0 bases, there was a span of 13 bases. The CDR3 is made up of 14 amino acids. CDR3 DNA: TGTGCCAGCACCCCAGGGGGGGCCTCCTACGAGCAGTACTTC. This encodes CASTPGGASYEQYF.

This chain uses TRBV7-8 with TRBJ2-5; 8 bases are shared with TRBD2. This CDR3 region has 14 residues. The germline V gene encodes CDR1 SGHVS and CDR2 FQNEAQ. The V and J ends lost 0 bases and 6 bases, in that order; junction bases with no gene match: 3. Here the CDR3 DNA reads TGTGCCAGCAGCTTAGCGGGACTAGTAAAGACCCAGTACTTC. This codes for CASSLAGLVKTQYF. The full variable domain, with the rest looked up from reference TRBV7-8 and TRBJ2-5, is GAGVSQSPRYKVAKRGQDVALRCDPISGHVSLFWYQQALGQGPEFLTYFQNEAQLDKSGLPSDRFFAERPEGSVSTLKIQRTQQEDSAVYLCASSLAGLVKTQYFGPGTRLLVL.

V gene TRBV5-1 combines with J gene TRBJ2-5, with D maybe TRBD2 (5 bases). Between the trimmed V and J ends, which lost 5 bases and 1 base, there was a span of 15 bases. The CDR3 contains 15 residues. Germline CDR1 is SGHRS and CDR2 is YFSETQ. This CDR3 reads CASRFGAVVQETQYF. In nucleotides, the CDR3 is TGCGCCAGCAGATTCGGAGCGGTGGTCCAAGAGACCCAGTACTTC.

This clonotype was seen a few times. This chain joins TRBV29-1 and TRBJ2-1, with D perhaps matching TRBD2 (6 bases). CDR3 length equals 13 residues. V was shortened by 2 bases and J by 7 bases, with 12 bases between the two germline ends. The germline gives CDR1 SQVTM, CDR2 ANQGSEA. The CDR3 sequence: CSVEKGLRNEQFF. In DNA form, the CDR3 reads TGCAGCGTTGAAAAGGGACTTCGGAATGAGCAGTTCTTC.

The chain has TRBV29-1 and TRBJ2-1; D is uncertain. Germline V gene data show CDR1 as SQVTM and CDR2 as ANQGSEA. The CDR3 covers 14 residues. V lost 3 bases and J 2 bases, leaving 11 bases between the germline ends. CDR3 in amino acids: CSVDIAPPYNEQFF. The CDR3 region has the DNA TGCAGCGTTGATATCGCACCTCCCTACAATGAGCAGTTCTTC.

This clonotype was recorded a few times. This chain uses TRBV5-1 with TRBJ2-7; D not certain. This CDR3 region has 15 residues. Trimming cost V 2 bases and J 0 bases, with 12 bases left between them. Per germline, CDR1 SGHRS and CDR2 YFSETQ. The CDR3 nucleotides are TGCGCCAGCAGCTTCGAAACGGTCGCCTCCTACGAGCAGTACTTC. Translating gives CASSFETVASYEQYF.